The 7 T cell receptor beta chains presented below share a single source sample, sequenced in a study of neurological immune-mediated disorders. TCRdb independently ran MiXCR on the 5' RACE reads; one entry per CDR3 protein. The table lists about 53,000 distinct CDR3 sequences, around 17% of them singletons. The sequencing sample was made of PBMCs. The receptor source for this set is a man between 60 and 70 years old in good health.

This clonotype came up many times. The V call is TRBV6-5, the J call TRBJ1-2; D unclear. The CDR3 consists of 13 residues. Trimming removed 6 bases at V and 4 bases at J, with 12 bases between. In germline, CDR1 is MNHEY, CDR2 SVGAGI. CDR3 bases: TGTGCCAGCAGCCCCGGGTCCCCCTATGGCTACACCTTC. As protein: CASSPGSPYGYTF.

The sample holds many counts of this clonotype. CDR3 amino acids: CASSSPLLAGVQNTDTQYF. CDR3 coding DNA: TGTGCCAGCAGCTCCCCACTGCTAGCGGGAGTTCAGAACACAGATACGCAGTATTTT. J is TRBJ2-3 and V is TRBV7-2; 10 nucleotides agree with TRBD2. This CDR3 is built from 19 residues. Trimming took 4 bases from V and 2 from J; bases not matched to a gene: 15. The germline V gene has CDR1 SGHTA and CDR2 FQGNSA.

The V and J genes are TRBV7-2 and TRBJ2-2; D remains ambiguous. The germline V gene encodes CDR1 SGHTA and CDR2 FQGNSA. This CDR3 contains 16 residues. V lost 0 bases to trimming and J lost 0 bases, with 8 bases between them. CDR3 DNA: TGTGCCAGCAGCTTAGCAGGGTCCGCGAACACCGGGGAGCTGTTTTTT. It codes for CASSLAGSANTGELFF.

Note on this clonotype: A much larger clone lies one base from this, so it may be a read error. The J gene is TRBJ2-7, the V gene TRBV27; TRBD1 aligns across 12 bases. After removal of 3 bases from V and 5 bases from J, the junction contained 11 bases not matched to a gene. Germline V CDR1 and CDR2: MNHEY, SMNVEV (reference sequence). CDR3 length: 17 amino acids. CDR3 sequence: CASSFADPGQGAHEQYF. The CDR3 nucleotides read TGTGCCAGCAGTTTCGCCGATCCGGGACAGGGGGCCCACGAGCAGTACTTC.

The table lists this clonotype with a few counts. The gene calls are TRBV20-1 and TRBJ2-1; 9 positions match TRBD2. This CDR3 spans 16 amino acids. V gave up 1 base and J gave up 0 bases; unmatched junction bases: 4. The V gene's germline CDR1 is DFQATT and CDR2 SNEGSKA (reference sequence). Written as DNA, the CDR3 is TGCAGTGCTAGAGGGGAGCGGGGGGACTCCTACAATGAGCAGTTCTTC. Protein: CSARGERGDSYNEQFF.

This clonotype was seen repeatedly, ten times or more. V is TRBV11-2 and J is TRBJ2-1; 15 nucleotides match TRBD2. Per the germline V gene, CDR1 is SGHAT and CDR2 is FQNNGV. V shed 0 bases, J shed 9 bases, and the junction held 9 bases outside the gene matches. There are 18 residues in the CDR3. The CDR3, as DNA: TGTGCCAGCAGCTTAGAACTCGGACTAGCGGGAGGGCGGGGTGAGCAGTTCTTC. Residues: CASSLELGLAGGRGEQFF.

At least ten counts were recorded for this clonotype. The chain uses TRBV9 and TRBJ2-1; 7 bases fit TRBD2. V gave up 0 bases and J gave up 6 bases; unmatched junction bases: 3. CDR1 SGDLS and CDR2 YYNGEE come from the germline V gene. CDR3 length: 14 residues. CDR3 DNA: TGTGCCAGCAGCGTAGCCGGACTAGTCAATGAGCAGTTCTTC. This translates into CASSVAGLVNEQFF.